This T cell receptor (beta chain) was obtained from a study of early T cells in non-severe SARS-CoV-2 infection. Study as a whole: Bulk RNA isolated from unsorted whole blood underwent sequencing; chains were not paired.

This clonotype was seen only a few times. Antigen: not known. Molecules of cDNA were individually given unique molecular identifiers that were attached to them. One entry per CDR3 protein, called by TCRdb with MiXCR from the 5' RACE reads. The repertoire holds 40,000 to 55,000 distinct CDR3 sequences, with about 23% as singletons. CDR1 is ENHRY, CDR2 SYGVKD, per germline. This CDR3 has 13 amino acids. Trimming removed 0 bases from V and 7 bases from J, with 7 bases in between. Study-wide points: CD4 and private specificities were missed by VDJdb matching, which favored anti-spike CD8 responses.

The chain recombines TRBV10-3 with TRBJ2-4, with D perhaps matching TRBD2 (6 bases). This specimen consisted of whole blood, obtained at baseline. The sequence was obtained from an adult who was a healthcare worker with PCR-confirmed SARS-CoV-2 infection or an uninfected control (not recorded which). This CDR3 reads CAISESEGNIQYF. The CDR3 DNA is TGTGCCATCAGTGAGTCGGAGGGGAACATTCAGTACTTC.